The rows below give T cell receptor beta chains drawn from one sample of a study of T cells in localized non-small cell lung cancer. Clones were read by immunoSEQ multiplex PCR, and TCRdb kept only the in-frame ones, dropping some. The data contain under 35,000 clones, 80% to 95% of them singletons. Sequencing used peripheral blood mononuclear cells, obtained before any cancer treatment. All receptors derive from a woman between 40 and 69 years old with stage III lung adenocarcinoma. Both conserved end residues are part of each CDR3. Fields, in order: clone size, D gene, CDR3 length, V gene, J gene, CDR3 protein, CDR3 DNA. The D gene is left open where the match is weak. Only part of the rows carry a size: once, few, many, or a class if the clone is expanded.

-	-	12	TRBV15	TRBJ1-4	CATSRLNEKLFF	TGTGCCACCAGCAGACTGAATGAAAAACTGTTTTTT
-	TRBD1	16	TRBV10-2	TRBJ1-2	CASSDWTGPLRDGYTF	TGCGCCAGCAGTGATTGGACAGGGCCTCTCCGGGATGGCTACACCTTC
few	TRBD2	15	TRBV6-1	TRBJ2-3	CASSESSGGPDTQYF	TGTGCCAGCAGTGAATCTAGCGGGGGGCCAGATACGCAGTATTTT
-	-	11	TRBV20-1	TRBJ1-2	CSASGTAPYTF	TGCAGTGCTTCCGGCACTGCCCCCTACACCTTC
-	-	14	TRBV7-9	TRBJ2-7	CASSLFEDSYEQYF	TGTGCCAGCAGCTTATTCGAAGACTCCTACGAGCAGTACTTC
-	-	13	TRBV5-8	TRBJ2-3	CASSRTQTDTQCF	TGTGCCAGCAGCCGGACTCAAACAGATACGCAGTGTTTT
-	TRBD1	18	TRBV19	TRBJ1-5	CASSSGTGGRISNQPQHF	TGTGCCAGTAGTTCCGGGACAGGGGGCCGTATTAGCAATCAGCCCCAGCATTTT
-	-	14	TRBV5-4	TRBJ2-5	CASTTDSLQETQYF	TGTGCCAGCACCACGGACAGTCTGCAAGAGACCCAGTACTTC
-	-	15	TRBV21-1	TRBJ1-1	CASSKQGRGNTEAFF	TGTGCCAGCAGCAAGCAGGGGCGCGGAAACACTGAAGCTTTCTTT
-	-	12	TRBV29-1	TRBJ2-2	CSAQRATGELFF	TGCAGCGCCCAAAGGGCGACCGGGGAGCTGTTTTTT
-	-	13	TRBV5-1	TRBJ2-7	CASSLGDRYEQYF	TGCGCCAGCAGCTTGGGAGACAGATACGAGCAGTACTTC
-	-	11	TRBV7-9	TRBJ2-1	CASLRDNEQFF	TGTGCCAGCCTCAGGGACAATGAGCAGTTCTTC
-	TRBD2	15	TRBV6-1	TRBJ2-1	CASSGPGTSDNEQFF	TGTGCCAGCAGTGGCCCCGGGACTAGCGACAATGAGCAGTTCTTC
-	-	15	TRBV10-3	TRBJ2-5	CAISESTLRSETQYF	TGTGCCATCAGTGAGTCGACTTTGCGTAGTGAGACCCAGTACTTC
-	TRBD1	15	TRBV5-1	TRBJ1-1	CASSSTGGSGTEAFF	TGCGCCAGCAGCTCCACAGGGGGCTCGGGCACTGAAGCTTTCTTT
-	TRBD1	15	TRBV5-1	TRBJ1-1	CASSLGTGRDTEAFF	TGCGCCAGCAGCCTAGGGACAGGGAGAGACACTGAAGCTTTCTTT
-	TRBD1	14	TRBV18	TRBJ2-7	CASSPGTGGNEQYF	TGTGCCAGCTCACCAGGGACAGGGGGCAACGAGCAGTACTTC
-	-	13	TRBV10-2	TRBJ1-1	CASKQSMNTEAFF	TGCGCCAGTAAGCAGTCCATGAACACTGAAGCTTTCTTT
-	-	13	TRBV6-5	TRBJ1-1	CASIEQGRTEAFF	TGTGCCAGCATCGAACAGGGAAGAACTGAAGCTTTCTTT
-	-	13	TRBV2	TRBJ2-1	CASSEWWANEQFF	TGTGCCAGCAGTGAATGGTGGGCCAATGAGCAGTTCTTC
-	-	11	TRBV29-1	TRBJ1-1	CSVAGETEAFF	TGCAGCGTTGCGGGGGAAACTGAAGCTTTCTTT
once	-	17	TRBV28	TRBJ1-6	CASSFSGGLRANSPLHF	TGTGCCAGCAGTTTTTCGGGGGGGTTACGGGCTAATTCACCCCTCCACTTT
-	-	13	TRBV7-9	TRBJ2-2	CASSIPRTGELFF	TGTGCCAGCAGCATCCCGCGAACCGGGGAGCTGTTTTTT
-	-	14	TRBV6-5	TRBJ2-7	CASSADGQFYEQYF	TGTGCCAGCAGCGCTGATGGACAGTTCTACGAGCAGTACTTC
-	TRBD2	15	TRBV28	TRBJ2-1	CASSLKTSAYNEQFF	TGTGCCAGCAGTTTAAAGACTAGCGCCTACAATGAGCAGTTCTTC
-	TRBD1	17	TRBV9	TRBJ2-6	CASSLKLQGAGANVLTF	TGTGCCAGCAGCTTAAAATTACAGGGGGCTGGGGCCAACGTCCTGACTTTC
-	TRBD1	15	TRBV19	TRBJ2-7	CASSIGTGATYEQYF	TGTGCCAGTAGTATAGGGACAGGGGCCACCTACGAGCAGTACTTC
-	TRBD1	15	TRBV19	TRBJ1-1	CASSMWTGLNTEAFF	TGTGCCAGTAGTATGTGGACAGGCCTGAACACTGAAGCTTTCTTT
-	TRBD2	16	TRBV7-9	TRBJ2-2	CASSWQGLAPTGELFF	TGTGCCAGCAGTTGGCAGGGACTAGCGCCGACCGGGGAGCTGTTTTTT
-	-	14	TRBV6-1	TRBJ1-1	CASSEERGQAEAFF	TGTGCCAGCAGTGAAGAAAGAGGGCAGGCTGAAGCTTTCTTT
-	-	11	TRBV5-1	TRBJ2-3	CASSSLDTQYF	TGCGCCAGCAGCTCTTTAGATACGCAGTATTTT
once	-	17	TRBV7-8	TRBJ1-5	CASSPDFSREGNQPQHF	TGTGCCAGCAGCCCTGACTTTTCCCGGGAAGGCAATCAGCCCCAGCATTTT
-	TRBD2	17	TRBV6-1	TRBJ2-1	CASSENFSGTAYNEQFF	TGTGCCAGCAGTGAAAACTTTAGCGGGACTGCCTACAATGAGCAGTTCTTC